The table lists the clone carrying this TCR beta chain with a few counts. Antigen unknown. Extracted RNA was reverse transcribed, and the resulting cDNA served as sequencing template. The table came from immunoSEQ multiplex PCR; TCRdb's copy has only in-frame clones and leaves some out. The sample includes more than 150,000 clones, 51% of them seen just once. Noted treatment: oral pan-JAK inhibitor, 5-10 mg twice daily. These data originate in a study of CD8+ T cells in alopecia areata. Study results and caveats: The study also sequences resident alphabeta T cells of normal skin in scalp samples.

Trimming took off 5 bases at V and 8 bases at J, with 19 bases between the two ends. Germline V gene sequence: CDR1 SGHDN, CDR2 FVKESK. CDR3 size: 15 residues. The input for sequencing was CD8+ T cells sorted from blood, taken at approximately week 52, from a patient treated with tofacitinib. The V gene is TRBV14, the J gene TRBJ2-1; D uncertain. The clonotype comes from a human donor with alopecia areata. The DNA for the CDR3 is TGTGCCAGCAGCTCTGGATGGCCAGGTATCGATGAGCAGTTCTTC. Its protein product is CASSSGWPGIDEQFF.